Included here is one T cell receptor (beta chain) sequence, with context. Between the trimmed V and J ends, which lost 0 bases and 2 bases, there was a span of 8 bases. This CDR3 has 14 amino acids. The germline V gene has CDR1 LNHNV and CDR2 YYDKDF (reference sequence). PCR primers comprised 60 Vbeta and 13 Jbeta primers. In the authors' methods: Per a later analysis, the number of unique TCR beta chains was around 80 million, of which 9 million to 14 million were shared. This table comes from immunoSEQ multiplex PCR, and its TCRdb copy is limited to in-frame clones, with some not included. Clonal size and the V and J genes are those of that table, whereas D and trimming came from the DNA. The sample has 65,000 to 80,000 clones, around 84% seen once; the top ten hold about 9.5%. The data stem from a study of cytomegalovirus exposure and HLA in healthy donors. About the study: An analysis done earlier identified more than 90 million unique TCR beta sequences from about 179 million T cells.

Source material: PBMCs. This rearrangement joins TRBV15 to TRBJ2-7, with D unclear. This receptor was identified in a woman aged 40 to 50 in good health and CMV-seropositive. CDR3 protein: CATSRDPPAYEQYF. CDR3 sequence (DNA): TGTGCCACCAGCAGAGATCCTCCGGCCTACGAGCAGTACTTC.